Reported below is one T cell receptor (beta chain). Unmatched junction bases numbered 10, after V lost 4 bases and J lost 5 bases. The V gene's germline CDR1 is SGHTA and CDR2 FQGNSA. The CDR3 has 15 amino acids. While infection was still active, Seattle patients were enrolled and then followed longitudinally. In the study's own analysis: Reference gene primer amplification in the assay estimated nucleated cell counts. Repertoires were generated with immunoSEQ multiplex PCR, while TCRdb's copy carries only in-frame clones and drops some. That table furnishes V, J and clone size, whereas the DNA furnished D and trimming. The table lists roughly 250,000 clones, around 82% of them singletons. The data belong to a study of blood T cell repertoires in COVID-19. As for the study in general: There were acute and convalescent COVID-19 samples, and they came from the United States, Italy and Spain. The cDNA or gDNA used as material had been derived from T cells, B-cell-depleted T cells, or PBMCs.

Sequencing was carried out using peripheral blood. The receptor was isolated from a person between 65 and 80 years old with COVID-19, enrolled during active disease. The V and J genes are TRBV7-2 and TRBJ1-2; the match to TRBD1 covers 7 bases. The CDR3 spells CASSSETGKLYGYTF. The CDR3 region has the DNA TGTGCCAGCAGCTCGGAGACAGGGAAACTTTATGGCTACACCTTC. Drawing the rest from reference TRBV7-2 and TRBJ1-2, the complete variable domain is GAGVSQSPSNKVTEKGKDVELRCDPISGHTALYWYRQSLGQGLEFLIYFQGNSAPDKSGLPSDRFSAERTGGSVSTLTIQRTQQEDSAVYLCASSSETGKLYGYTFGSGTRLTVV.